This T cell receptor (beta chain) was sequenced for a study of response to subunit inactivated influenza vaccine. Germline V gives CDR1 MDHEN, CDR2 SYDVKM. V was pared by 8 bases and J by 2 bases, with 13 bases between. There are 13 residues in the CDR3. Turning to this clonotype: The antigen is undetermined.

Study-level results: Authors proposed each seasonal influenza vaccination draws in few new T cells.

From the RT-PCR reads, TCRdb called clonotypes with MiXCR, one entry per CDR3 protein. The sample consists of some 640,000 distinct CDR3 sequences, roughly 13% of them appearing once. The chain joins TRBV28 to TRBJ2-7, with D perhaps matching TRBD2 (5 bases). This material consisted of PBMCs from blood, taken around 14 days before vaccination. The clonotype originates from a man aged 50 or older who received an inactivated influenza vaccine. CDR3 amino acids: CASYSGETYEQYF. The DNA for the CDR3 is TGTGCCAGCTACAGTGGGGAGACCTACGAGCAGTACTTC.